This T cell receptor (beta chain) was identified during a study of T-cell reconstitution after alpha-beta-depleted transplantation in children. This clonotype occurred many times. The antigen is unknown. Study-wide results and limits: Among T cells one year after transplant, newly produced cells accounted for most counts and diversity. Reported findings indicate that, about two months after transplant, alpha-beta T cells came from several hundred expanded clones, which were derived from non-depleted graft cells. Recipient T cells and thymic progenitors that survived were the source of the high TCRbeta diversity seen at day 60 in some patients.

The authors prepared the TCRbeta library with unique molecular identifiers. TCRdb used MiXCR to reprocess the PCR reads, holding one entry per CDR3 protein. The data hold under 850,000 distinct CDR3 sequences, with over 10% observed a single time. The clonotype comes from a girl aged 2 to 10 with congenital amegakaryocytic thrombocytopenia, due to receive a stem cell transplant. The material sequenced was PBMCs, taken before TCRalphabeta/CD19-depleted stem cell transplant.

CDR3 sequence reads: CASSLDGGLGNQPQHF. Written as DNA, the CDR3 is TGCGCCAGCAGCTTGGATGGGGGTTTAGGCAATCAGCCCCAGCATTTT. The rearrangement joins TRBV5-1 to TRBJ1-5, with D possibly being TRBD1 (5 bases). V was pared by 0 bases and J by 2 bases, with 12 bases between. Germline lookup yields CDR1 SGHRS and CDR2 YFSETQ. The CDR3 has 16 amino acids.